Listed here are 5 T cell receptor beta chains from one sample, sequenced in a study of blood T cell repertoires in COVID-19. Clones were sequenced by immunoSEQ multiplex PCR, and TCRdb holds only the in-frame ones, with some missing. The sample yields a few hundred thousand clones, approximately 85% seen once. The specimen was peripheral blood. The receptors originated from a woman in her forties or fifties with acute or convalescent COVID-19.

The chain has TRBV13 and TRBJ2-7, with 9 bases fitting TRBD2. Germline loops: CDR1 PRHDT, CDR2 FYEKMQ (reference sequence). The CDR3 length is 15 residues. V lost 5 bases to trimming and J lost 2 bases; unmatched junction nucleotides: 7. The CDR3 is CASSPPAGGPYEQYF. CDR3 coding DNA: TGTGCCAGCAGCCCCCCAGCGGGAGGCCCCTACGAGCAGTACTTC.

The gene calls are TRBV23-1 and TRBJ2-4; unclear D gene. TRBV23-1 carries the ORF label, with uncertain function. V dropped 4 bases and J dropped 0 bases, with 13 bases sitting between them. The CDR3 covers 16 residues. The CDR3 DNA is TGCGCCAGCAGTCGTCTTTCCGACTTAGCCAAAAACATTCAGTACTTC. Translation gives CASSRLSDLAKNIQYF.

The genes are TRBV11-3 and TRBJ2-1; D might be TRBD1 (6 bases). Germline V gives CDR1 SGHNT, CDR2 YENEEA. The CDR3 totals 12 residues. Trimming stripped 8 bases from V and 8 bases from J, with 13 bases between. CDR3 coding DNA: TGTGCCAGCCGGGGACAATCTTATGAGCAGTTCTTC. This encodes CASRGQSYEQFF.

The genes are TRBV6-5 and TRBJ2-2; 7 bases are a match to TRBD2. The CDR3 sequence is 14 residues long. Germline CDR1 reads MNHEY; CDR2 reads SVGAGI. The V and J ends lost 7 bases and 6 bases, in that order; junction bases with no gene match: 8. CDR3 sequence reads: CASTLGEGPGELFF. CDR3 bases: TGTGCCAGCACTTTAGGGGAGGGCCCCGGGGAGCTGTTTTTT.

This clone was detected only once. CDR3 sequence reads: CSASGLAGGPSGAGELFF. In nucleotides, the CDR3 is TGCAGTGCTAGTGGCCTAGCGGGAGGCCCCTCGGGGGCCGGGGAGCTGTTTTTT. This sequence joins TRBV20-1 and TRBJ2-2, with 11 bases aligning to TRBD2. The J segment lost 6 bases and the V segment lost 3 bases, leaving 15 bases of the junction unmatched. In germline, CDR1 is DFQATT, CDR2 SNEGSKA (reference sequence). The CDR3 covers 18 residues.